The 29 T cell receptor beta chains presented below share a single source sample, sequenced in a study of T cell responses to AZD1222 COVID-19 vaccine listed by TCRdb under 2021. The time point label, as the study defines it: about 28 days (+/-7) after the second vaccine dose. The treatment or condition label, read with the paper, signifies: meningococcal conjugate vaccine given as trial control. Library generation was performed with the immunoSEQ multiplex PCR assay. Entries here come from immuneACCESS through TCRdb and include only in-frame sequences with V and J called. Some clones fail to appear in such tables; in the studies checked, an unresolved V gene covers under half of the shortfall, and the cause of the remainder is unknown. The sample profile shows 200,000 to 250,000 clones; approximately 94% of them were found once. The ten most abundant clones make up around 1.5% of the sample. The input for sequencing was peripheral blood, taken 28 days after the second dose of the MenACWY control vaccine. Receptors were obtained from an adult who received the MenACWY meningococcal vaccine as a control.

The V gene is TRBV30, the J gene TRBJ1-5; possible D gene TRBD1, 5 bases. The V and J ends lost 2 bases and 5 bases respectively, with 16 bases between them. The CDR3 is 15 residues long. Germline CDR1 GTSNPN, CDR2 SVGIG (reference sequence). CDR3 in DNA: TGTGCCTGGAGTAAAAACGCGGGGGAGGATCAGCCCCAGCATTTT. Translation: CAWSKNAGEDQPQHF.

CDR3 sequence (DNA): TGTGCCAGCAGCTTGGAGGGAAGTATGAGCTCCTACGAGCAGTACTTC. This codes for CASSLEGSMSSYEQYF. The chain links TRBV5-6 to TRBJ2-7; D not resolved. Germline values: CDR1 SGHDT, CDR2 YYEEEE. CDR3 size: 16 residues. The V end was cut by 0 bases, the J end by 0 bases, with 13 bases between.

The CDR3 bases are TGTGCCAGCAGAGCTTCACAAGAGACCCAGTACTTC. Protein: CASRASQETQYF. The chain joins TRBV28 to TRBJ2-5; unclear D gene. V was clipped by 6 bases and J by 2 bases, with 7 bases between them. The CDR3 runs 12 residues. The germline gives CDR1 MDHEN, CDR2 SYDVKM.

This chain connects TRBV12-3 or TRBV12-4 to TRBJ2-1, with unresolved D. This CDR3 is built from 12 residues. V was clipped by 3 bases and J by 9 bases, with 9 bases between them. CDR3 amino acids: CASSFLNREQFF. Here the CDR3 DNA reads TGTGCCAGCAGTTTTTTAAATCGTGAGCAGTTCTTC.

This clone has just one count. The DNA of the CDR3 is TGCAGCGTCCGCCTGTGGGCTAGCGGGAGCTATGAGCAGTTCTTC. Translation: CSVRLWASGSYEQFF. The rearrangement joins TRBV29-1 to TRBJ2-1; the match to TRBD2 covers 10 bases. In germline, CDR1 is SQVTM, CDR2 ANQGSEA. There are 15 residues in the CDR3. Germline trimming cut 6 bases from V and 8 bases from J; bases unmatched to any gene: 13.

The gene calls are TRBV6-1 and TRBJ2-1; D not certain. Looked up from germline, CDR1 is MNHNS and CDR2 is SASEGT. The CDR3 consists of 12 residues. Trimming removed 2 bases at V and 7 bases at J, with 6 bases between. In nucleotides, the CDR3 is TGTGCCAGCAGTGAATGGCTTAATGAGCAGTTCTTC. As protein: CASSEWLNEQFF.

This chain connects TRBV9 to TRBJ1-1; no definite D call. This CDR3 contains 13 residues. Between the trimmed V and J ends, which lost 0 bases and 4 bases, there was a span of 7 bases. Germline CDR1 SGDLS, CDR2 YYNGEE. This CDR3 reads CASSVEMGTEAFF. Written as DNA, the CDR3 is TGTGCCAGCAGCGTAGAGATGGGCACTGAAGCTTTCTTT.

This chain connects TRBV11-2 to TRBJ2-6; 8 positions agree with TRBD2. The CDR3 totals 16 residues. After removal of 3 bases from V and 3 bases from J, the junction contained 4 bases not matched to a gene. CDR1 is SGHAT, CDR2 FQNNGV, per germline. CDR3 sequence: CASSFGRGGGANVLTF. CDR3 DNA: TGTGCCAGCAGCTTCGGGAGGGGCGGTGGGGCCAACGTCCTGACTTTC. The variable domain in full, with the rest retrieved from reference TRBV11-2 and TRBJ2-6, is EAGVAQSPRYKIIEKRQSVAFWCNPISGHATLYWYQQILGQGPKLLIQFQNNGVVDDSQLPKDRFSAERLKGVDSTLKIQPAKLEDSAVYLCASSFGRGGGANVLTFGAGSRLTVL.

The chain is built from TRBV4-1 and TRBJ1-1, with 8 bases identical to TRBD1. Germline values: CDR1 MGHRA, CDR2 YSYEKL. This CDR3 is built from 15 residues. Germline trimming cut 0 bases from V and 3 bases from J; bases unmatched to any gene: 3. The CDR3 DNA reads TGCGCCAGCAGCCAAGATGGACAGGGAGACACTGAAGCTTTCTTT. Residues: CASSQDGQGDTEAFF.

As regards this clone: At one end, the junction sequence differs from germline, possibly due to a read error. The chain combines TRBV2 with TRBJ2-3; TRBD2 is a possible D gene (6 bases). The length of the CDR3 is 10 residues. Germline lookup yields CDR1 SNHLY and CDR2 FYNNEI. CDR3 protein: CASSEARDQF. DNA of the CDR3: TGTGCCAGCAGTGAAGCGCGGGACCAATTT.

The V gene is TRBV19, the J gene TRBJ1-1; 7 bases are shared with TRBD1. The CDR3 contains 15 residues. Germline trimming cut 7 bases from V and 3 bases from J; bases unmatched to any gene: 11. Germline CDR1 and CDR2: LNHDA and SQIVND (reference sequence). This CDR3 is CASTPGDSSYTEAFF. CDR3 nucleotides: TGTGCCAGTACCCCTGGGGACAGTTCGTACACTGAAGCTTTCTTT.

This clone occurred once. The rearrangement links TRBV3-1 (or the pseudogene TRBV3-2) to TRBJ1-2; TRBD1 agrees at 10 bases. From germline, CDR1 is LGHDT and CDR2 YNNKEL (reference sequence). The CDR3 spans 13 residues. J gave up 8 bases and V 4 bases, and 4 bases lay outside the gene matches. CDR3 DNA sequence: TGTGCCAGCAGCCGAGGACAGGGGGGCGGCTACACCTTC. Encoded protein: CASSRGQGGGYTF.

The chain carries TRBV9 and TRBJ1-2; 8 bases map to TRBD1. The germline V gene has CDR1 SGDLS and CDR2 YYNGEE. The CDR3 runs 15 residues. Trimming removed 0 bases from V and 8 bases from J; junction bases left unmatched: 9. The CDR3 DNA reads as TGTGCCAGCAGCGTAGTCCCGCAGGGGGCAGAAGGCTACACCTTC. The encoded protein is CASSVVPQGAEGYTF.

The V call is TRBV5-1, the J call TRBJ1-2, with TRBD1 identical over 8 bases. V lost 3 bases to trimming and J lost 7 bases; unmatched junction nucleotides: 8. CDR3 length: 14 residues. Germline CDR1 and CDR2: SGHRS and YFSETQ. The CDR3 here is CASSSDRAPGGYTF. CDR3 coding DNA: TGCGCCAGCAGCTCGGACAGGGCCCCCGGTGGCTACACCTTC. Full variable domain (outside the CDR3, taken from reference TRBV5-1 and TRBJ1-2): KAGVTQTPRYLIKTRGQQVTLSCSPISGHRSVSWYQQTPGQGLQFLFEYFSETQRNKGNFPGRFSGRQFSNSRSEMNVSTLELGDSALYLCASSSDRAPGGYTFGSGTRLTVV.

This chain joins TRBV27 and TRBJ2-1; 8 nucleotides align to TRBD2. The CDR3 extends over 17 amino acids. The V gene's germline CDR1 is MNHEY and CDR2 SMNVEV (reference sequence). With V trimmed by 6 bases and J by 3 bases, 13 bases remained unmatched. CDR3 bases: TGTGCCAGCAGCTTAGAGGGTACTAGCGGCAACTACAATGAGCAGTTCTTC. Its protein product is CASSLEGTSGNYNEQFF.

The rearrangement links TRBV11-2 to TRBJ1-2; TRBD1 matches at 10 bases. Germline V gives CDR1 SGHAT, CDR2 FQNNGV. The ends lost 4 bases at V and 4 bases at J; junction bases unmatched: 12. The CDR3 runs 17 residues. The CDR3 region has the DNA TGTGCCAGCAGCTGGGCCGGGACAGGGGAGGGTTCCTATGGCTACACCTTC. It yields the protein CASSWAGTGEGSYGYTF.

This clone was detected a few times. The rearrangement joins TRBV10-1 to TRBJ2-3, with a possible D match to TRBD2 (7 bases). The CDR3 is 16 residues long. V shed 8 bases and J shed 4 bases, with 22 bases lying between them. CDR1 is WNHNN, CDR2 SYGVQD, per germline (reference sequence). Written as DNA, the CDR3 is TGCGCCAGCTCCCCCGGGCGGGGGCGGTGGGCAGATACGCAGTATTTT. It is translated as CASSPGRGRWADTQYF.

The genes are TRBV10-3 and TRBJ1-5; weak D call: TRBD1 (6 bases). This CDR3 is built from 16 residues. Germline V gene sequence: CDR1 ENHRY, CDR2 SYGVKD. The V end was cut by 0 bases, the J end by 4 bases, with 13 bases between. The CDR3 loop is CAISESISQGNQPQHF. CDR3 bases: TGTGCCATCAGTGAGTCGATAAGCCAGGGGAATCAGCCCCAGCATTTT.

The chain links TRBV2 to TRBJ1-3; weak D call: TRBD1 (6 bases). This CDR3 region has 16 residues. Germline V CDR1 and CDR2: SNHLY, FYNNEI. The ends were cut back, 1 base at V and 7 bases at J, with 17 bases in the middle. The CDR3 region is CASSEGGGGGRNTIYF. The CDR3 DNA reads TGTGCCAGCAGTGAAGGAGGCGGGGGGGGCCGGAACACCATATATTTT.

This chain links TRBV7-2 with TRBJ2-1, with D hard to call. V lost 5 bases and J 6 bases, leaving 14 bases between the germline ends. Germline V gene data show CDR1 as SGHTA and CDR2 as FQGNSA. The CDR3 spans 14 residues. CDR3 bases: TGTGCCAGCAGCCCACCCGAGGTGTTCAATGAGCAGTTCTTC. It is translated as CASSPPEVFNEQFF.

This chain connects TRBV6-1 to TRBJ1-5; the D is unclear. CDR1 and CDR2 from the germline V gene are MNHNS and SASEGT. Trimming pared 1 base from V and 6 bases from J, leaving 7 bases between. The CDR3 is 13 amino acids. DNA for the CDR3: TGTGCCAGCAGTGAAGGACCCCGTCAGCCCCAGCATTTT. Translation: CASSEGPRQPQHF.

The rearrangement joins TRBV19 to TRBJ2-1; 10 bases line up with TRBD2. Per germline, CDR1 LNHDA and CDR2 SQIVND (reference sequence). The CDR3 loop spans 15 amino acids. The junction had 3 bases not matched to a gene; V was cut back by 3 bases and J by 4 bases. The CDR3 reads CASSIILAGYNEQFF. The CDR3 DNA reads as TGTGCCAGTAGTATTATACTAGCGGGGTACAATGAGCAGTTCTTC. The full variable domain, rest sourced from reference TRBV19 and TRBJ2-1, is DGGITQSPKYLFRKEGQNVTLSCEQNLNHDAMYWYRQDPGQGLRLIYYSQIVNDFQKGDIAEGYSVSREKKESFPLTVTSAQKNPTAFYLCASSIILAGYNEQFFGPGTRLTVL.

This rearrangement joins TRBV30 to TRBJ2-2, with D perhaps matching TRBD2 (5 bases). The ends were cut back, 7 bases at V and 6 bases at J, with 27 bases in the middle. Germline V gene sequence: CDR1 GTSNPN, CDR2 SVGIG (reference sequence). The CDR3 length is 17 residues. For the CDR3, the DNA is TGTGCCTCAAGGGCTGACGGACGGGGAAATCCTCCCGGGGAGCTGTTTTTT. Its translation is CASRADGRGNPPGELFF.

The J gene is TRBJ2-3, the V gene TRBV5-1; 7 bases agree with TRBD1. Trimming at V came to 0 bases and at J to 2 bases, leaving 6 bases not matched to a gene. CDR1 is SGHRS and CDR2 is YFSETQ in the germline V gene. The CDR3 sequence is 16 residues long. The CDR3 loop reads CASSLGVGGNTDTQYF. The CDR3 DNA reads TGCGCCAGCAGCTTGGGAGTAGGGGGCAACACAGATACGCAGTATTTT. Based on the CDR3 plus reference TRBV5-1 and TRBJ2-3, the full variable domain is KAGVTQTPRYLIKTRGQQVTLSCSPISGHRSVSWYQQTPGQGLQFLFEYFSETQRNKGNFPGRFSGRQFSNSRSEMNVSTLELGDSALYLCASSLGVGGNTDTQYFGPGTRLTVL.

This clone was observed once. The genes are TRBV6-6 and TRBJ1-2; no clear D. CDR1 is MNHNY, CDR2 SVGAGI, per germline (reference sequence). The ends were cut back, 6 bases at V and 6 bases at J, with 14 bases in the middle. The CDR3 is 13 amino acids. The CDR3 here is CASSRTSANGYTF. CDR3 in DNA: TGTGCCAGCAGCAGGACGTCGGCTAATGGCTACACCTTC.

The chain has TRBV6-5 and TRBJ1-2; 7 nucleotides agree with TRBD1. The trim removed 1 base at V and 8 bases at J, leaving 10 bases unmatched. The CDR3 runs to 15 residues. Germline CDR1 and CDR2: MNHEY and SVGAGI. CDR3 region: CASSYFASGQAGYTF. In DNA, the CDR3 is TGTGCCAGCAGTTACTTCGCCTCCGGACAGGCAGGCTACACCTTC.

The rearrangement joins TRBV30 to TRBJ2-2; 8 bases are a match to TRBD1. The CDR3 sequence is 15 residues long. Germline trimming cut 4 bases from V and 2 bases from J; bases unmatched to any gene: 6. In germline, CDR1 is GTSNPN, CDR2 SVGIG (reference sequence). The CDR3: CAWNPGTGNTGELFF. The CDR3 bases are TGTGCCTGGAATCCCGGGACAGGAAACACCGGGGAGCTGTTTTTT.

In its sample, this clone was seen a few times. The chain employs TRBV19 and TRBJ1-5; 7 positions agree with TRBD1. In germline, CDR1 is LNHDA, CDR2 SQIVND (reference sequence). The CDR3 has 15 amino acids. V was pared by 5 bases and J by 5 bases, with 9 bases of the junction left unmatched. The CDR3 protein is CASSPGTERYQPQHF. DNA of the CDR3: TGTGCCAGTAGTCCAGGGACAGAGAGGTATCAGCCCCAGCATTTT.

The chain links TRBV29-1 to TRBJ1-1, with TRBD1 as a possible D gene (5 bases). The CDR3 runs 12 residues. CDR1 is SQVTM, CDR2 ANQGSEA, per germline. V shed 3 bases and J shed 6 bases, with 11 bases lying between them. The CDR3 loop reads CSVEIGGPEAFF. CDR3 sequence (DNA): TGCAGCGTTGAGATCGGGGGTCCTGAAGCTTTCTTT.